These 9 T cell receptor beta chains were all obtained from the same sample, sequenced in a study of Graves' ophthalmopathy and Graves' hyperthyroidism. RNA transcripts were the template, and TCR beta CDR3 regions were amplified from them. RT-PCR was first run with HTBI primers, then multiplex PCR in a second round. TCRdb reanalysed the multiplex PCR reads using MiXCR and keeps one entry per CDR3 protein. This table holds approximately 640,000 distinct CDR3 sequences, roughly 41% found once. Sequenced sample: peripheral blood. These receptors originate from an adult man with Graves' ophthalmopathy.

V is TRBV25-1 and J is TRBJ1-2, with D possibly being TRBD1 (5 bases). CDR3 length equals 15 residues. Germline V CDR1 and CDR2: MGHDK, SYGVNS. V shed 6 bases and J shed 3 bases, with 17 bases lying between them. CDR3 sequence reads: CASSVSRGEDYGYTF. The DNA of the CDR3 is TGTGCCAGCAGCGTTTCGAGAGGGGAGGACTATGGCTACACCTTC.

This clonotype appeared many times. The chain has TRBV5-1 and TRBJ1-5; D might be TRBD1 (5 bases). The germline CDR1 and CDR2 sequences are SGHRS and YFSETQ. The CDR3 is made up of 13 amino acids. Deletions cut 2 bases from V and 9 bases from J, with 12 bases between. The CDR3, as DNA: TGCGCCAGCAGCTTTGACGGGACGGGGCCCCAGCATTTT. This gives the protein CASSFDGTGPQHF.

This clonotype was recorded many times. The V gene is TRBV6-1, the J gene TRBJ1-1; D gene unclear. Germline V CDR1 and CDR2: MNHNS, SASEGT. The CDR3 loop spans 11 amino acids. V lost 3 bases and J lost 7, with 6 bases in between. The CDR3 here is CASSERGEAFF. The CDR3 nucleotides are TGTGCCAGCAGTGAGCGAGGTGAAGCTTTCTTT.

This clonotype was observed a few times. The chain carries TRBV6-1 and TRBJ2-7, with TRBD2 as a possible D gene (5 bases). Germline CDR1 is MNHNS and CDR2 is SASEGT. Trimming pared 2 bases from V and 5 bases from J, leaving 10 bases between. The length of the CDR3 is 13 residues. This chain's CDR3 is CASSERGINEQYF. As DNA, the CDR3 is TGTGCCAGCAGTGAAAGAGGGATCAACGAGCAGTACTTC.

The genes are TRBV7-2 and TRBJ1-5; 7 positions agree with TRBD1. The CDR3 is made up of 13 amino acids. Germline-derived CDR1 and CDR2 are SGHTA and FQGNSA. V trimming: 5 bases; J trimming: 10 bases; junction bases outside the gene matches: 8. CDR3 nucleotides: TGTGCCAGCAGCACAGGACAGGTCAAACCCCAGCATTTT. This translates into CASSTGQVKPQHF.

In this sample, this clonotype turned up many times. This chain uses TRBV4-2 with TRBJ2-7; 7 nucleotides match TRBD1. Germline CDR1 and CDR2: LGHNA and YNFKEQ. CDR3 length: 15 residues. With 1 base clipped from V and 2 bases from J, the junction kept 5 bases outside the gene matches. The CDR3 loop is CASSQGTGPTYEQYF. The DNA for the CDR3 is TGTGCCAGCAGCCAAGGGACAGGTCCGACCTACGAGCAGTACTTC.

This rearrangement joins TRBV25-1 to TRBJ2-7, with 9 nucleotides matching TRBD1. Germline V gene data show CDR1 as MGHDK and CDR2 as SYGVNS. With V trimmed by 9 bases and J by 2 bases, 5 bases remained unmatched. This CDR3 region has 13 residues. Here the CDR3 DNA reads TGTGCCAGTGGGACAGGGTCTCCCTACGAGCAGTACTTC. Its protein is CASGTGSPYEQYF.

In its sample, this clonotype was seen many times. The CDR3 sequence: CSAYGSPGNSPLHF. CDR3 DNA: TGCAGTGCCTACGGGTCGCCGGGGAATTCACCCCTCCACTTT. The V call is TRBV20-1, the J call TRBJ1-6; the D is unclear. CDR1 and CDR2 from the germline V gene are DFQATT and SNEGSKA (reference sequence). The CDR3 runs to 14 residues. Trimming removed 6 bases at V and 7 bases at J, with 16 bases between.

This clonotype was counted between two and nine times. V and J are TRBV5-6 and TRBJ2-2; D remains unclear. Deletions cut 2 bases from V and 1 base from J, with 12 bases between. Germline CDR1 and CDR2: SGHDT and YYEEEE. There are 16 residues in the CDR3. The CDR3 DNA is TGTGCCAGCAGCTTAGCGCGCAGTTTGAACACCGGGGAGCTGTTTTTT. This translates into CASSLARSLNTGELFF.